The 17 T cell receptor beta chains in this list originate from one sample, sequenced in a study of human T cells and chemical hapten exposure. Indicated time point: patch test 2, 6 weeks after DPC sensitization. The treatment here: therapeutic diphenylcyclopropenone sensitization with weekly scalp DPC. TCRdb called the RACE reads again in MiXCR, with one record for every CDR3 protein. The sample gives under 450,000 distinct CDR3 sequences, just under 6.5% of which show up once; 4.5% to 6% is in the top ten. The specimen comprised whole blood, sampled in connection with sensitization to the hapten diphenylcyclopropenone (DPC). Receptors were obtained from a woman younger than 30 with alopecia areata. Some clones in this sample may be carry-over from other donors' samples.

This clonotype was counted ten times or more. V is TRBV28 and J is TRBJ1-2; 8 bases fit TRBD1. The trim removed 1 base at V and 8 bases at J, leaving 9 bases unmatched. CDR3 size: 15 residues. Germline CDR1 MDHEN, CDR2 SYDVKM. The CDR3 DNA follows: TGTGCCAGCAGTTTATTGAATCAGGGGGCAGGCGGCTACACCTTC. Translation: CASSLLNQGAGGYTF.

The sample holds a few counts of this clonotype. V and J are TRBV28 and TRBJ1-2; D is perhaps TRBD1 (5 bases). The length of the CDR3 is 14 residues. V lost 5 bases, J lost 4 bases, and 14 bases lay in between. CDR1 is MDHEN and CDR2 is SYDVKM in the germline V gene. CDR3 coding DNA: TGTGCCAGCAGTGCCCCAGGGCCCGGCTATGGCTACACCTTC. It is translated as CASSAPGPGYGYTF.

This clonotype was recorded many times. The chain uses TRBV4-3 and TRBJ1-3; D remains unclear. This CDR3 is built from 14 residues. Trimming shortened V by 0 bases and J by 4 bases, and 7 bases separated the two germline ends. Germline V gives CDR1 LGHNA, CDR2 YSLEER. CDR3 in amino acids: CASSQESAGNTIYF. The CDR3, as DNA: TGCGCCAGCAGCCAAGAATCTGCGGGAAACACCATATATTTT.

CDR3 region: CSAVRGASYNEQFF. DNA for the CDR3: TGCAGTGCTGTGCGGGGCGCGTCCTACAATGAGCAGTTCTTC. V gene TRBV20-1 combines with J gene TRBJ2-1; TRBD2 is a possible D gene (6 bases). Germline loops: CDR1 DFQATT, CDR2 SNEGSKA (reference sequence). With 5 bases removed from V and 1 base from J, the gap between germline ends came to 12 bases. The CDR3 runs to 14 residues.

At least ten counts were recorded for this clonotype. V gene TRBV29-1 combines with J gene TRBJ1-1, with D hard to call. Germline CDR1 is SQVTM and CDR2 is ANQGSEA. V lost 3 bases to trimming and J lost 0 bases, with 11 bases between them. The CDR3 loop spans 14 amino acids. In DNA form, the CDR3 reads TGCAGCGTTGAGGGTCTTCTCCTGAACACTGAAGCTTTCTTT. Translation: CSVEGLLLNTEAFF.

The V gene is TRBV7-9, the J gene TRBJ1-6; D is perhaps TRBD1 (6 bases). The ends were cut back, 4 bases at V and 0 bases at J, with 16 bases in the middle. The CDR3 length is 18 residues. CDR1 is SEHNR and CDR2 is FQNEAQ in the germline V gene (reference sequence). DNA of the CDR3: TGTGCCAGCAGCTCCCCACCGGGACATAGCTCCTATAATTCACCCCTCCACTTT. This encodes CASSSPPGHSSYNSPLHF.

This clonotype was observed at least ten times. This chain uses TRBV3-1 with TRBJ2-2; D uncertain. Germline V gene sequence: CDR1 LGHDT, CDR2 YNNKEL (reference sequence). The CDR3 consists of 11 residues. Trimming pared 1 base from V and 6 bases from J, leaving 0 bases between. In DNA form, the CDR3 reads TGTGCCAGCAGCCAAGCCGGGGAGCTGTTTTTT. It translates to CASSQAGELFF.

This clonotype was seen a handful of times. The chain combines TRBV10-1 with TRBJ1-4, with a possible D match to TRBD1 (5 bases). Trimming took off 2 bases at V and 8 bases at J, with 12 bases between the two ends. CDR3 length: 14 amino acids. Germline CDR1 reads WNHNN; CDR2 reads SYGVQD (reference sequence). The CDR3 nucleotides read TGCGCCAGCAGTGAGGAGGGGATTGGAGAAAAACTGTTTTTT. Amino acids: CASSEEGIGEKLFF.

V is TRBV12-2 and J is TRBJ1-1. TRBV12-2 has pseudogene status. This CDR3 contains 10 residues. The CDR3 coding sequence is TGTGCAAGTCGACAAGCAGAAGCTTTCTTT. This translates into CASRQAEAFF.

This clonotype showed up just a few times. The CDR3 coding sequence is TGTGCCAGCAGTGGATGGACAGGGACGGCCTACAATGAGCAGTTCTTC. Its translation: CASSGWTGTAYNEQFF. This sequence joins TRBV28 and TRBJ2-1; 8 nucleotides align to TRBD1. Losses at the gene ends were 5 bases for V and 2 bases for J; bases not matched to a gene: 8. The length of the CDR3 is 16 residues. Per the germline V gene, CDR1 is MDHEN and CDR2 is SYDVKM. The complete variable domain, with remaining parts taken from reference TRBV28 and TRBJ2-1, reads DVKVTQSSRYLVKRTGEKVFLECVQDMDHENMFWYRQDPGLGLRLIYFSYDVKMKEKGDIPEGYSVSREKKERFSLILESASTNQTSMYLCASSGWTGTAYNEQFFGPGTRLTVL.

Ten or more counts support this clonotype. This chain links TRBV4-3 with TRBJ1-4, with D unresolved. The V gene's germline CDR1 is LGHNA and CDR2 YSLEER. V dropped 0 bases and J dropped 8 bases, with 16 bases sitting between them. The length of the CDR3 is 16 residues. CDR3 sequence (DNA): TGCGCCAGCAGCCAAGATCGTTTGACGGGCGACGAAAAACTGTTTTTT. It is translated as CASSQDRLTGDEKLFF.

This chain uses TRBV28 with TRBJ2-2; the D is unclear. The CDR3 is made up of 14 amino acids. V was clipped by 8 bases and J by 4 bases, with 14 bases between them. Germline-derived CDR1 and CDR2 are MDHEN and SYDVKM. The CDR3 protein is CASFNGDGTGELFF. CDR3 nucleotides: TGTGCCAGCTTTAACGGAGACGGCACCGGGGAGCTGTTTTTT.

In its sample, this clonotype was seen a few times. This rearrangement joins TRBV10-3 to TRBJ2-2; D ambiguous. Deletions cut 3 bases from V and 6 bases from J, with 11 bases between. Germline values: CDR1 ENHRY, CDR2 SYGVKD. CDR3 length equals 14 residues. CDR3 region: CAISDPTSPGELFF. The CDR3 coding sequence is TGTGCCATCAGTGACCCGACCTCCCCCGGGGAGCTGTTTTTT.

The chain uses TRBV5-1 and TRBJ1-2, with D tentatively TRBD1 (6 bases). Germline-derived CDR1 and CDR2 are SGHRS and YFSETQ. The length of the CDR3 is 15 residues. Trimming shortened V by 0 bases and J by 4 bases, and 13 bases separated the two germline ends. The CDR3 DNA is TGCGCCAGCAGCTTGGTCCAAGGGGGATTCTATGGCTACACCTTC. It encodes CASSLVQGGFYGYTF.

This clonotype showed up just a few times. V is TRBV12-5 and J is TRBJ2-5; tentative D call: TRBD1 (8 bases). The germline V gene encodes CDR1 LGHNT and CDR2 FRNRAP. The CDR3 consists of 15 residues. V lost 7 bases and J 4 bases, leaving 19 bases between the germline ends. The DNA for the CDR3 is TGTGCTAGTGCTGTACAGGGGGGGCGGGGAGAGACCCAGTACTTC. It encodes CASAVQGGRGETQYF.

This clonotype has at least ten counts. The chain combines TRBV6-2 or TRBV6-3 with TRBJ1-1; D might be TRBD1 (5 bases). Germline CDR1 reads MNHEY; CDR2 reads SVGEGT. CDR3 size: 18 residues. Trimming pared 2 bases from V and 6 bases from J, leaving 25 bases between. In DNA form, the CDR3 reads TGTGCCAGCAGTTACCCTCGGACGGGGGAGGGAGCCAACGCTGAAGCTTTCTTT. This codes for CASSYPRTGEGANAEAFF.

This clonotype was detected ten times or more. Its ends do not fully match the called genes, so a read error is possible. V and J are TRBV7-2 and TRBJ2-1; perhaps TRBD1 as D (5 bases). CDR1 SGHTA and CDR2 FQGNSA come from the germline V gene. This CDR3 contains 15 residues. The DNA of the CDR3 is TGCGCCAGCAGCTTAGGGCAGGGTCCGTACAATGAGCAGTTCTTC. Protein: CASSLGQGPYNEQFF.